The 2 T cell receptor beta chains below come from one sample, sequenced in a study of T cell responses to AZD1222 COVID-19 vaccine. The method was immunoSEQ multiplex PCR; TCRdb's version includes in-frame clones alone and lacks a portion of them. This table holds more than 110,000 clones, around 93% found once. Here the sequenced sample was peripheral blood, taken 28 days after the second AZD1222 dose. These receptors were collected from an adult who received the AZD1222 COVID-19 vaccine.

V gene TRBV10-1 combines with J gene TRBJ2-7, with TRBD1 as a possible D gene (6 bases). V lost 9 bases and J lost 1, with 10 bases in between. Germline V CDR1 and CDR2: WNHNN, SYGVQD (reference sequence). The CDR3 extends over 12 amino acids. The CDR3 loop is CASSRGSYEQYF. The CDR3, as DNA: TGCGCCAGTAGCAGGGGATCCTACGAGCAGTACTTC.

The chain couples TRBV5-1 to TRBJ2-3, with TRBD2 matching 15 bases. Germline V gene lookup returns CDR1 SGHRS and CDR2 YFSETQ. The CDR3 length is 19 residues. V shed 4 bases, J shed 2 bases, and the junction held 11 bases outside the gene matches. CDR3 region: CASSPGLAGGQAFTDTQYF. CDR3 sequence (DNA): TGCGCCAGCAGCCCGGGACTAGCGGGAGGCCAAGCCTTCACAGATACGCAGTATTTT.